The 8 T cell receptor beta chains reported below all come from one sample, sequenced in a study of shared T cell receptors in the human thymus. Using immunoSEQ multiplex PCR, the repertoire was profiled, and TCRdb retains in-frame clones only, with some absent. This table holds more than 550,000 clones, 70% to 90% found once. This sample was shared with a second study, whose subject was human thymus T cells.

Input material: thymocytes. The receptor source for this set is a boy under two years old with a congenital heart defect.

V and J are TRBV25-1 and TRBJ1-2; 9 nucleotides agree with TRBD1. Germline V gene sequence: CDR1 MGHDK, CDR2 SYGVNS. V lost 2 bases to trimming and J lost 8 bases; unmatched junction nucleotides: 9. The CDR3 runs to 15 residues. CDR3 DNA: TGTGCCAGCAGTGAAATAGGAACAGGGGGCTCGGGCTACACCTTC. Translating it yields CASSEIGTGGSGYTF.

Only a few counts were recorded for this clone. The CDR3 DNA is TGTGCCATCAGTGAGTCCTCCCGGAGCATTAATGAAAAACTGTTTTTT. This sequence encodes CAISESSRSINEKLFF. V and J are TRBV10-3 and TRBJ1-4, with D unclear. V dropped 0 bases and J dropped 4 bases, with 12 bases sitting between them. Germline V gene data show CDR1 as ENHRY and CDR2 as SYGVKD. This CDR3 is built from 16 residues.

The chain recombines TRBV10-3 with TRBJ1-1; D may be TRBD1 (5 bases). The length of the CDR3 is 15 residues. V was shortened by 4 bases and J by 1 base, with 13 bases between the two germline ends. Germline V gives CDR1 ENHRY, CDR2 SYGVKD. CDR3 nucleotides: TGTGCCATCAGTGGCTTAGGGCAGGGGAACACTGAAGCTTTCTTT. This codes for CAISGLGQGNTEAFF.

This chain connects TRBV4-1 to TRBJ1-2, with 10 nucleotides matching TRBD1. The junction had 15 bases not matched to a gene; V was cut back by 3 bases and J by 8 bases. CDR1 and CDR2 from the germline V gene are MGHRA and YSYEKL. The CDR3 length is 17 residues. CDR3 region: CASSQGPPRQGAMGYTF. CDR3 DNA sequence: TGCGCCAGCAGCCAGGGCCCTCCAAGACAGGGGGCGATGGGCTACACCTTC.

This rearrangement joins TRBV9 to TRBJ2-5; weak D call: TRBD2 (7 bases). CDR1 is SGDLS, CDR2 YYNGEE, per germline. This CDR3 region has 16 residues. V dropped 0 bases and J dropped 0 bases, with 12 bases sitting between them. The CDR3 sequence: CASSVEGGGDQETQYF. CDR3 nucleotide sequence: TGTGCCAGCAGCGTAGAAGGGGGGGGTGACCAAGAGACCCAGTACTTC.

This clone has just a few counts. The J gene is TRBJ1-2, the V gene TRBV7-3; 10 bases agree with TRBD1. In germline, CDR1 is SGHTA, CDR2 FQGTGA. V shed 3 bases and J 6 bases; nucleotides not matched to a gene: 1. This CDR3 region has 13 residues. The CDR3 sequence is CASSFGTGDGYTF. For the CDR3, the DNA is TGTGCCAGCAGCTTCGGGACAGGGGATGGCTACACCTTC. Based on the CDR3 plus reference TRBV7-3 and TRBJ1-2, the full variable domain is GAGVSQTPSNKVTEKGKYVELRCDPISGHTALYWYRQSLGQGPEFLIYFQGTGAADDSGLPNDRFFAVRPEGSVSTLKIQRTERGDSAVYLCASSFGTGDGYTFGSGTRLTVV.

The genes are TRBV27 and TRBJ2-5, with D tentatively TRBD1 (6 bases). The CDR3 loop spans 14 amino acids. The germline V gene has CDR1 MNHEY and CDR2 SMNVEV (reference sequence). V gave up 6 bases and J gave up 1 base, with 12 bases separating them. CDR3 nucleotides: TGTGCCAGCAGAAAGAGGGACATCCAAGAGACCCAGTACTTC. Translating it yields CASRKRDIQETQYF.

V gene TRBV5-1 combines with J gene TRBJ1-2; maybe TRBD1 (6 bases). In germline, CDR1 is SGHRS, CDR2 YFSETQ. This CDR3 spans 13 amino acids. Trimming shortened V by 2 bases and J by 2 bases, and 7 bases separated the two germline ends. The CDR3 region is CASSFQGNYGYTF. In DNA form, the CDR3 reads TGCGCCAGCAGCTTTCAGGGGAACTATGGCTACACCTTC. The full variable domain, with the rest looked up from reference TRBV5-1 and TRBJ1-2, is KAGVTQTPRYLIKTRGQQVTLSCSPISGHRSVSWYQQTPGQGLQFLFEYFSETQRNKGNFPGRFSGRQFSNSRSEMNVSTLELGDSALYLCASSFQGNYGYTFGSGTRLTVV.